These T cell receptor beta chains were read from a single sample in a study of shared clonotypes between healthy human individuals. Method: immunoSEQ multiplex PCR; TCRdb's copy keeps in-frame clones and lacks some. The sample has about 1.1 million clones; about 72% are singletons. Sequencing was carried out using memory CD4+ T cells from PBMCs. The source is a man younger than 35 in good health. Some clones in this sample may be carry-over from other donors' samples. Each CDR3 is given with its conserved first and last residue. The order of the fields is V gene, clone size, D gene, J gene, CDR3 DNA, CDR3 protein. The D gene is left open where the match is weak. The listing skips clone size in some rows; elsewhere it reads once, few, many or a size class.

V: TRBV4-2
size: -
D: TRBD2
J: TRBJ2-2
DNA: TGTGCCAGCAGCAAAGGACTAGCGGGAAGGGGGGACACCGGGGAGCTGTTTTTT
CDR3: CASSKGLAGRGDTGELFF

V: TRBV19
size: -
D: -
J: TRBJ1-2
DNA: TGTGCCAGCCGACCCCAGGGGAACTATGGCTACACCTTC
CDR3: CASRPQGNYGYTF

V: TRBV28
size: few
D: -
J: TRBJ1-1
DNA: TGTGCCAGCTTGGCCCGGAACACTGAAGCTTTCTTT
CDR3: CASLARNTEAFF

V: TRBV2
size: -
D: TRBD2
J: TRBJ2-2
DNA: TGTGCCAGCAGTGATTGGCTAGCGGGGTCGGCCGGGGAGCTGTTTTTT
CDR3: CASSDWLAGSAGELFF

V: TRBV28
size: -
D: TRBD1
J: TRBJ2-6
DNA: TGTGCCAGCAGCCGGGGACAGGCTGGGGCCAACGTCCTGACTTTC
CDR3: CASSRGQAGANVLTF

V: TRBV5-1
size: -
D: -
J: TRBJ1-4
DNA: TGCGCCAGCAGCTTGACCGGGCAGGGAACTAATGAAAAACTGTTTTTT
CDR3: CASSLTGQGTNEKLFF

V: TRBV4-1
size: -
D: -
J: TRBJ2-1
DNA: TGCGCCAGCAGCCAATTAAATCTAGTTTCGTTCGATGAGCAGTTCTTC
CDR3: CASSQLNLVSFDEQFF

V: TRBV28
size: -
D: TRBD1
J: TRBJ1-2
DNA: TGTGCCAGCAGGAAAGACAGGGGAGACTATGGCTACACCTTC
CDR3: CASRKDRGDYGYTF

V: TRBV11-2
size: few
D: -
J: TRBJ2-2
DNA: TGTGCCAGCAGCCCCAGGGGAAGCACCGGGGAGCTGTTTTTT
CDR3: CASSPRGSTGELFF

V: TRBV2
size: -
D: -
J: TRBJ1-1
DNA: TGTGCCAGCACAGGGGCGACCTTCCATTGGGAAGCTTTCTTT
CDR3: CASTGATFHWEAFF

V: TRBV4-3
size: -
D: -
J: TRBJ2-2
DNA: TGCGCCAGCAGCCATCCGAGGGGTACCGGGGAGCTGTTTTTT
CDR3: CASSHPRGTGELFF

V: TRBV18
size: -
D: -
J: TRBJ1-1
DNA: TGTGCCAGCTCACCTCAGGGTAGCACTGAAGCTTTCTTT
CDR3: CASSPQGSTEAFF

V: TRBV10-3
size: many
D: -
J: TRBJ2-7
DNA: TGTGCCATCAGTGCCGGATCCTACGAGCAGTACTTC
CDR3: CAISAGSYEQYF

V: TRBV19
size: -
D: TRBD2
J: TRBJ2-2
DNA: TGTGCCAGTAGTAGGACTAGCGCGAGACCCAACACCGGGGAGCTGTTTTTT
CDR3: CASSRTSARPNTGELFF

V: TRBV4-1
size: few
D: -
J: TRBJ1-4
DNA: TGCGCCAGCAGCCAAGATCGCTGGGATGAAAAACTGTTTTTT
CDR3: CASSQDRWDEKLFF

V: TRBV7-2
size: -
D: TRBD2
J: TRBJ2-7
DNA: TGTGCCAGCAGCTTCGGACTAGCGGATATCTACGAGCAGTACTTC
CDR3: CASSFGLADIYEQYF

V: TRBV28
size: -
D: TRBD1
J: TRBJ2-5
DNA: TGTGCCAGCAGTTTAAGGACAGGGGCAGAGACCCAGTACTTC
CDR3: CASSLRTGAETQYF

V: TRBV18
size: -
D: TRBD1
J: TRBJ2-7
DNA: TGTGCCAGCTCCCAGGGGGCGGCGTACGAGCAGTACTTC
CDR3: CASSQGAAYEQYF

V: TRBV7-9
size: -
D: -
J: TRBJ1-2
DNA: TGTGCCAGCAGCCAAGACAGTCTGTATGGCTACACCTTC
CDR3: CASSQDSLYGYTF

V: TRBV7-2
size: -
D: -
J: TRBJ2-5
DNA: TGTGCCAGCAGCTTTCAAAGCCCAGAGACCCAGTACTTC
CDR3: CASSFQSPETQYF

V: TRBV5-4
size: -
D: -
J: TRBJ1-2
DNA: TGTGCCAGCAGCTTGGCAGAGGGCGGAACACACACCTTC
CDR3: CASSLAEGGTHTF

V: TRBV27
size: few
D: -
J: TRBJ2-7
DNA: TGTGCCAGCAGCCCCGGGAAGACCTACGAGCAGTACTTC
CDR3: CASSPGKTYEQYF

V: TRBV5-4
size: few
D: -
J: TRBJ2-5
DNA: TGTGCCAGCAGCCTCAGGACCAGGGCTACAGGAGAGACCCAGTACTTC
CDR3: CASSLRTRATGETQYF

V: TRBV29-1
size: few
D: TRBD2
J: TRBJ2-2
DNA: TGCAGCGTTGAAGAGGGGACTAGGGCGAACACCGGGGAGCTGTTTTTT
CDR3: CSVEEGTRANTGELFF

V: TRBV13
size: few
D: -
J: TRBJ1-2
DNA: TGTGCCCCCAAAGCGAGGAGTAACTATGGCTACACCTTC
CDR3: CAPKARSNYGYTF

V: TRBV5-1
size: -
D: -
J: TRBJ2-5
DNA: TGCGCCAGCAGCCCAACGGGCTCCCCCCAAGAGACCCAGTACTTC
CDR3: CASSPTGSPQETQYF

V: TRBV29-1
size: -
D: TRBD2
J: TRBJ2-7
DNA: TGCAGCGCCCGAGGCGGGGGATACGAGCAGTACTTC
CDR3: CSARGGGYEQYF

V: TRBV2
size: few
D: -
J: TRBJ2-7
DNA: TGTGCCAGCAGTGATAGGCAACCTTACGAGCAGTACTTC
CDR3: CASSDRQPYEQYF

V: TRBV9
size: -
D: -
J: TRBJ2-1
DNA: TGTGCCAGCAGCACGGGCAGGGCGGACTACAATGAGCAGTTCTTC
CDR3: CASSTGRADYNEQFF

V: TRBV27
size: -
D: -
J: TRBJ2-1
DNA: TGTGCCAGCAGTAACATAGCGGCTACCTACAATGAGCAGTTCTTC
CDR3: CASSNIAATYNEQFF